This T cell receptor (beta chain) was recorded in a study of blood T cells in healthy people across ages. V gave up 3 bases and J gave up 4 bases, with 9 bases separating them. The CDR3 has 14 amino acids. CDR1 is LGHNA and CDR2 is YSLEER in the germline V gene. PCR was performed a second time for roughly 6 to 12 cycles using a sample-barcoded 5' primer and a J-beta primer mix. TCRdb processed the 5' RACE reads anew with MiXCR; each CDR3 protein has one entry. This sample has 2 million or so distinct CDR3 sequences, with roughly 50% found just once. Whenever a sample was processed, at least 6.5 million PBMCs were isolated.

This receptor was identified in a woman aged 35 to 49 in good health. This sequence joins TRBV4-3 and TRBJ1-4, with a weak D call TRBD1 (5 bases). The sample comprised blood. The CDR3 sequence is CASSQGEGNEKLFF. The DNA of the CDR3 is TGCGCCAGCAGCCAGGGGGAGGGTAATGAAAAACTGTTTTTT.